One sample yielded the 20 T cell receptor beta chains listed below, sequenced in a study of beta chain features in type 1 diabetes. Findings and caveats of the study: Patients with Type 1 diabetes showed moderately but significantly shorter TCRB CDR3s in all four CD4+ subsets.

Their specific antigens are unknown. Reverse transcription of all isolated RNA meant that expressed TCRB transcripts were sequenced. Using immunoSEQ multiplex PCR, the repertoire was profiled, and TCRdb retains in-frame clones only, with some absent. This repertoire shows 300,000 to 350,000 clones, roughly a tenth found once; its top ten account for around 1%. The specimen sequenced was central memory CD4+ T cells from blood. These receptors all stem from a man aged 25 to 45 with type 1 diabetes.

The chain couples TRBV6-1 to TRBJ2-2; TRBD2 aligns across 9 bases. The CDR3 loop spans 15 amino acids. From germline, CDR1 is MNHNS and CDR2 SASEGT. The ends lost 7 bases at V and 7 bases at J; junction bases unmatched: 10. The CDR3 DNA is TGTGCCAGCACTCTCGATCTAGCGGGGCGCGGGGAGCTGTTTTTT. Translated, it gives CASTLDLAGRGELFF.

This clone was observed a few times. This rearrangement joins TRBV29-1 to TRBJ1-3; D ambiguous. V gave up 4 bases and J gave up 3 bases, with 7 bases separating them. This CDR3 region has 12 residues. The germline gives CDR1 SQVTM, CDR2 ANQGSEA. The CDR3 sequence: CSVADGGNTIYF. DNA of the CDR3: TGCAGCGTTGCAGACGGTGGAAACACCATATATTTT.

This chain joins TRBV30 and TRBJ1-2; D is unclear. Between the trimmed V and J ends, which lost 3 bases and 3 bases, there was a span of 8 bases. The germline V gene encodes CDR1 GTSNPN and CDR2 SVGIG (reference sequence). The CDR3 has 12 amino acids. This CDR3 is CAWRLSDYGYTF. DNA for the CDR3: TGTGCCTGGAGACTCTCGGACTATGGCTACACCTTC.

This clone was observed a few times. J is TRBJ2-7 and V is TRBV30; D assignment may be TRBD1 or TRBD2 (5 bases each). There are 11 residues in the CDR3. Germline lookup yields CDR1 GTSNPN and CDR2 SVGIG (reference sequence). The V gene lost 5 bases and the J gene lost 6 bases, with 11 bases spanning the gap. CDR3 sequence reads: CAWQGGFEQYF. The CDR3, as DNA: TGTGCCTGGCAGGGCGGGTTCGAGCAGTACTTC. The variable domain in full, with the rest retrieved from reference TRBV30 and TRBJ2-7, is SQTIHQWPATLVQPVGSPLSLECTVEGTSNPNLYWYRQAAGRGLQLLFYSVGIGQISSEVPQNLSASRPQDRQFILSSKKLLLSDSGFYLCAWQGGFEQYFGPGTRLTVT.

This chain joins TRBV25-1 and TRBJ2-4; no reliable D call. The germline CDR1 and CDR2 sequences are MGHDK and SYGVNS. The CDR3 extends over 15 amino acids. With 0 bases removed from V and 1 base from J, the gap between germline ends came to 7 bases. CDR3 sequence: CASSEYPRAKNIQYF. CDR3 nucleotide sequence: TGTGCCAGCAGTGAATACCCCCGGGCCAAAAACATTCAGTACTTC.

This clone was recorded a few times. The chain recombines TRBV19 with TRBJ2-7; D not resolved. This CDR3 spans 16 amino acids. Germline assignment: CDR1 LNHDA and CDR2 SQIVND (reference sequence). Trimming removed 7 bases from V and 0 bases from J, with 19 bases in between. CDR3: CASTLTANQGSYEQYF. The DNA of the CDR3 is TGTGCCAGTACCCTCACGGCCAATCAAGGCTCCTACGAGCAGTACTTC.

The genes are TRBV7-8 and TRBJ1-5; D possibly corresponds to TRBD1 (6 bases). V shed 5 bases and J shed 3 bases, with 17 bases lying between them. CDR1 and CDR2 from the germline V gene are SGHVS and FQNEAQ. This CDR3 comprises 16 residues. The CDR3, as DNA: TGTGCCAGCAGCCCTATGAACAGGGCTTACAATCAGCCCCAGCATTTT. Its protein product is CASSPMNRAYNQPQHF.

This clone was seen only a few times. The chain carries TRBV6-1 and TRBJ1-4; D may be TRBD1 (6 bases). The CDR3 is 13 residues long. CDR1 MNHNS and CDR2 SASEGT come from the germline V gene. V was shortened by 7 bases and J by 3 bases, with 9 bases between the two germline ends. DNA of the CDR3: TGTGCCAGCAAAAGGACAGCTAATGAAAAACTGTTTTTT. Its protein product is CASKRTANEKLFF.

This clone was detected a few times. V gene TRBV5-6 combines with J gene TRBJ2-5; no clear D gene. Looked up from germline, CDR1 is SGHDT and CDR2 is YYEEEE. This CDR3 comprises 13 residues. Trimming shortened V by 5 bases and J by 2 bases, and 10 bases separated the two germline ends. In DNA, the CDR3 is TGTGCCAGCAGTATACGAGATCAAGAGACCCAGTACTTC. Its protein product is CASSIRDQETQYF.

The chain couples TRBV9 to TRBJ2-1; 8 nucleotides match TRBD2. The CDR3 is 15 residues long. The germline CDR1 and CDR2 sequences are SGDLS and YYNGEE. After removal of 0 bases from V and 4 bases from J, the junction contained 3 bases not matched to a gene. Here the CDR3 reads CASSVDGGAYNEQFF. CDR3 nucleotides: TGTGCCAGCAGCGTAGACGGGGGGGCTTACAATGAGCAGTTCTTC.

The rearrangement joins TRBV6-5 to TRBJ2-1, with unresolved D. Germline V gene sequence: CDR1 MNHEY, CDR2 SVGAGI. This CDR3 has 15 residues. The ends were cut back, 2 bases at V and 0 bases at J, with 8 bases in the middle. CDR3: CASSYQRDSYNEQFF. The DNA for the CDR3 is TGTGCCAGCAGTTACCAGCGTGACTCCTACAATGAGCAGTTCTTC.

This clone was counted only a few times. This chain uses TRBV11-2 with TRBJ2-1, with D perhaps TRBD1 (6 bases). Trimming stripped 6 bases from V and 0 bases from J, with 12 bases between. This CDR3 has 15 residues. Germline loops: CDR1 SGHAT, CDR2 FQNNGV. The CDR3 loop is CASRADRSSYNEQFF. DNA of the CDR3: TGTGCCAGCAGGGCTGACAGGAGCTCCTACAATGAGCAGTTCTTC. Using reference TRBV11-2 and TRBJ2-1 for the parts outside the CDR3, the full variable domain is EAGVAQSPRYKIIEKRQSVAFWCNPISGHATLYWYQQILGQGPKLLIQFQNNGVVDDSQLPKDRFSAERLKGVDSTLKIQPAKLEDSAVYLCASRADRSSYNEQFFGPGTRLTVL.

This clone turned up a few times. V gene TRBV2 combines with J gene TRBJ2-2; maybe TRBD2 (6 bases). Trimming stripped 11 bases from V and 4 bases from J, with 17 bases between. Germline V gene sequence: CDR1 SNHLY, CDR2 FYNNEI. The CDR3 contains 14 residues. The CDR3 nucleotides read TGTGCCGGGGCTGGAGGGGATGGCACCGGGGAGCTGTTTTTT. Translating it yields CAGAGGDGTGELFF.

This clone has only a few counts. CDR3 sequence reads: CASSQDYRLYQSPLHF. The DNA of the CDR3 is TGCGCCAGCAGCCAAGATTATCGGCTTTACCAATCACCCCTCCACTTT. This chain links TRBV4-3 with TRBJ1-6; no definite D call. The germline gives CDR1 LGHNA, CDR2 YSLEER. This CDR3 has 16 residues. The ends were cut back, 0 bases at V and 10 bases at J, with 16 bases in the middle.

CDR3 coding DNA: TGCGCCAGCAGTGGAGACAGGGATACCGAGCAGTACTTC. This gives the protein CASSGDRDTEQYF. The rearrangement uses TRBV10-1 and TRBJ2-7; 7 bases map to TRBD1. The CDR3 consists of 13 residues. Germline trimming cut 4 bases from V and 6 bases from J; bases unmatched to any gene: 6. Germline values: CDR1 WNHNN, CDR2 SYGVQD (reference sequence).

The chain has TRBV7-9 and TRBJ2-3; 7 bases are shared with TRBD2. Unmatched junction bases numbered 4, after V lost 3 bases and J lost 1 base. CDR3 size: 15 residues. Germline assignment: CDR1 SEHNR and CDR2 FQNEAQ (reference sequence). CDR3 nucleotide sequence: TGTGCCAGCAGCTTGGGGACTACCCGCACAGATACGCAGTATTTT. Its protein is CASSLGTTRTDTQYF.

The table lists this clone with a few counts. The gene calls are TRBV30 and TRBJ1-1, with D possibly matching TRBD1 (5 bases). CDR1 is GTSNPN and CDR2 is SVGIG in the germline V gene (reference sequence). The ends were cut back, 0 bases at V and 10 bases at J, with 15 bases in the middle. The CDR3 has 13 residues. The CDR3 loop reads CAWSVPQGGVAFF. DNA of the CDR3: TGTGCCTGGAGTGTACCTCAGGGCGGGGTAGCTTTCTTT.

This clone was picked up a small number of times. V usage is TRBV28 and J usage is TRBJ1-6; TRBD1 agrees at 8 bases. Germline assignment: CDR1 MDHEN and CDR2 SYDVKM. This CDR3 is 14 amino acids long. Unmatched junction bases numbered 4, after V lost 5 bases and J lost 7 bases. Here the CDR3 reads CASSGDRRNSPLHF. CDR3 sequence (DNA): TGTGCCAGCAGTGGGGACAGGAGGAATTCACCCCTCCACTTT.

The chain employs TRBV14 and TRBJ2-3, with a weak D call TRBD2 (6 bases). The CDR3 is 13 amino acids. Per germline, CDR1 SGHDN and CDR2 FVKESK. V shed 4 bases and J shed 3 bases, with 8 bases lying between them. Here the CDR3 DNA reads TGTGCCAGCAGCCTCGCGGGGACAGATACGCAGTATTTT. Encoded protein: CASSLAGTDTQYF.

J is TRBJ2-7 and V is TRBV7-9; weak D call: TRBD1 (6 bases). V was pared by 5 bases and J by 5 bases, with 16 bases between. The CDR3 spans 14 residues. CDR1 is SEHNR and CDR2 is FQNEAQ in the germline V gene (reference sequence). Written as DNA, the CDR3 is TGTGCCAGCAGCCCTGGGGGCCCTGCCGACGAGCAGTACTTC. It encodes CASSPGGPADEQYF.